The clone carrying this T cell receptor beta chain was counted at least ten times. TCRdb reprocessed the PCR reads using MiXCR. This sample carries 32,000 or so clones, about a sixth of them seen once, and the ten largest clones take over 10%. Every patient underwent thyroid surgery untreated. This sample is part of a study of metastatic and nonmetastatic thyroid tumors. The CDR3 length is 16 residues. The V and J ends lost 3 bases and 2 bases, in that order; junction bases with no gene match: 8. The germline V gene has CDR1 LNHDA and CDR2 SQIVND (reference sequence). This TCR came from a male donor with papillary thyroid cancer or a benign thyroid nodule (not recorded which). Some clones in this sample may be carry-over from other donors' samples. Sequencing was done on a sample of blood. The chain uses TRBV19 and TRBJ2-7, with 9 bases matching TRBD2. CDR3: CASSIRVAGAPYEQYF. In DNA, the CDR3 is TGTGCCAGTAGTATTCGGGTAGCGGGGGCTCCCTACGAGCAGTACTTC. The full variable domain, rest sourced from reference TRBV19 and TRBJ2-7, is DGGITQSPKYLFRKEGQNVTLSCEQNLNHDAMYWYRQDPGQGLRLIYYSQIVNDFQKGDIAEGYSVSREKKESFPLTVTSAQKNPTAFYLCASSIRVAGAPYEQYFGPGTRLTVT.